This T cell receptor beta chain emerged from a study of cytomegalovirus exposure and HLA in healthy donors. The study, taken as a whole, reports: Through in vitro validation, a few CMV-associated chains were shown to be specific for CMV antigens. Clonal expansion, a later analysis showed, was greater in HLA-associated TCR beta chains than in equally common others. Earlier findings revealed that most TCR beta V segments proved productive either about 87% or about 30% of the time.

Use of 60 Vbeta and 13 Jbeta primers characterized the PCR. The table came from immunoSEQ multiplex PCR; TCRdb's copy has only in-frame clones and leaves some out. The sample includes 170,000 or so clones, 75% to 85% seen only once; the top ten take about 2.2%. The CDR3 spans 14 residues. V lost 6 bases, J lost 1 base, and 6 bases stayed unmatched. Germline CDR1 reads MNHEY; CDR2 reads SVGAGI. On this clone: Its specificity is not known.

The chain joins TRBV6-5 to TRBJ2-7, with 7 bases matching TRBD1. The source is a woman in her thirties in good health and CMV-seronegative. Sequences were obtained from PBMCs. CDR3 loop: CASSFSTGSYEQYF. CDR3 in DNA: TGTGCCAGCAGCTTTTCGACAGGGTCCTACGAGCAGTACTTC.